Following are 7 T cell receptor beta chains from one sample sequenced in a study of blood T cell repertoires in COVID-19. Sequencing used immunoSEQ multiplex PCR; TCRdb keeps in-frame clones, though not all of them. The sample carries some 320,000 clones, roughly 86% recorded once. Sequencing input: PBMCs or T cells enriched from blood (not recorded which). Receptors were obtained from a woman aged 45-65 years who had been exposed to COVID-19.

Here the CDR3 DNA reads TGTGCCAGCGGGAGCAGGGGGCTTGGAAACACCATATATTTT. It translates to CASGSRGLGNTIYF. This sequence joins TRBV5-6 and TRBJ1-3, with TRBD1 matching 8 bases. This CDR3 contains 14 residues. The V gene's germline CDR1 is SGHDT and CDR2 YYEEEE. Trimming at V came to 7 bases and at J to 3 bases, leaving 6 bases not matched to a gene. The full variable domain, its missing parts supplied by reference TRBV5-6 and TRBJ1-3, is DAGVTQSPTHLIKTRGQQVTLRCSPKSGHDTVSWYQQALGQGPQFIFQYYEEEERQRGNFPDRFSGHQFPNYSSELNVNALLLGDSALYLCASGSRGLGNTIYFGEGSWLTVV.

Written as DNA, the CDR3 is TGCGCCAGCAGCTTGGGCACGGGGGGCGGCACTGAAGCTTTCTTT. Protein sequence: CASSLGTGGGTEAFF. This chain links TRBV5-1 with TRBJ1-1; D possibly corresponds to TRBD1 (6 bases). V lost 0 bases and J lost 4, with 13 bases in between. Germline V gene data show CDR1 as SGHRS and CDR2 as YFSETQ. The CDR3 runs to 15 residues.

V usage is TRBV15 and J usage is TRBJ1-2; no clear D gene. Trimming cost V 1 base and J 8 bases, with 8 bases left between them. Germline V gene sequence: CDR1 LNHNV, CDR2 YYDKDF (reference sequence). The CDR3 covers 12 residues. The CDR3 region is CATSRAGGGYTF. DNA for the CDR3: TGTGCCACCAGCAGAGCGGGAGGAGGCTACACCTTC.

J is TRBJ2-2 and V is TRBV7-6; D might be TRBD1 (5 bases). The CDR3 spans 16 residues. The V gene's germline CDR1 is SGHVS and CDR2 FNYEAQ. The germline V and J ends were trimmed by 0 bases and 2 bases, with 10 bases remaining between them. The CDR3 spells CASSLASGQNTGELFF. CDR3 nucleotides: TGTGCCAGCAGCTTAGCTAGTGGACAAAACACCGGGGAGCTGTTTTTT.

The V gene is TRBV7-6, the J gene TRBJ2-7; maybe TRBD2 (5 bases). The V gene's germline CDR1 is SGHVS and CDR2 FNYEAQ. This CDR3 region has 15 residues. Deletions cut 1 base from V and 2 bases from J, with 12 bases between. The CDR3 is CASSLGSTGTYEQYF. The CDR3 DNA reads TGTGCCAGCAGCTTAGGAAGTACGGGAACCTACGAGCAGTACTTC.

The V and J genes are TRBV19 and TRBJ2-1; maybe TRBD1 (5 bases). The germline V and J ends were trimmed by 4 bases and 4 bases, with 5 bases remaining between them. The CDR3 is 12 amino acids. Germline V gene sequence: CDR1 LNHDA, CDR2 SQIVND (reference sequence). CDR3 amino acids: CASSRQYNEQFF. The CDR3 DNA reads as TGTGCCAGTAGTAGACAGTACAATGAGCAGTTCTTC.

V and J are TRBV19 and TRBJ2-1, with D possibly TRBD1 on 5 matching bases. V lost 4 bases to trimming and J lost 9 bases, with 22 bases between them. This CDR3 contains 16 residues. The germline V gene has CDR1 LNHDA and CDR2 SQIVND (reference sequence). Here the CDR3 DNA reads TGTGCCAGTAGTACTTTGGGGCAGGCGACCTCTCCTGAGCAGTTCTTC. Protein sequence: CASSTLGQATSPEQFF.